This TCR beta chain stems from a study of blood T cell repertoires in COVID-19. Overall study: Sample material is recorded as cDNA or gDNA derived from T cells, B-cell-depleted T cells, or PBMCs.

Original processing methods: Reference gene primer amplification yielded estimated nucleated cell counts. Assay: immunoSEQ multiplex PCR; the TCRdb copy retains only in-frame clones and omits some. V and J calls and clone size are as listed in that table; D and trimming were resolved from the DNA. The data contain some 310,000 clones, nearly 90% of them singletons. This clone was detected once. There are 18 residues in the CDR3. Germline-derived CDR1 and CDR2 are SGHRS and YFSETQ. V shed 0 bases and J 4 bases; nucleotides not matched to a gene: 14. This TCR came from a woman aged 40-49 years with COVID-19, enrolled during active disease. The sequenced sample consisted of peripheral blood. The J gene is TRBJ1-2, the V gene TRBV5-1, with 8 bases that match TRBD1. CDR3 DNA sequence: TGCGCCAGCAGCTTGGATCCCCCGCAGGGGGCCTATAGCTATGGCTACACCTTC. As protein: CASSLDPPQGAYSYGYTF.